What follows are 23 T cell receptor beta chains derived from one specimen sequenced in a study of neurological immune-mediated disorders. Stated time point: longitudinal time-point 1 (baseline). TCRdb itself ran the 5' RACE reads through MiXCR, one entry per CDR3 protein. The sample carries 55,000 to 65,000 distinct CDR3 sequences, roughly 10% recorded once. Sample: PBMCs. These receptors all stem from a male donor with HTLV-1-associated myelopathy (HAM/TSP).

This clonotype showed up many times. The chain combines TRBV7-9 with TRBJ1-6; D perhaps matches TRBD1 (6 bases). The CDR3 contains 17 residues. Deletions cut 6 bases from V and 3 bases from J, with 18 bases between. Germline assignment: CDR1 SEHNR and CDR2 FQNEAQ (reference sequence). The CDR3 region is CASSSSAGANYNSPLHF. Here the CDR3 DNA reads TGTGCCAGCAGTTCAAGTGCAGGGGCCAACTATAATTCACCCCTCCACTTT.

This clonotype was detected many times. The gene calls are TRBV7-3 and TRBJ1-2, with 7 positions matching TRBD1. Germline CDR1 SGHTA, CDR2 FQGTGA. The CDR3 is 14 residues long. J was trimmed by 8 bases and V by 1 base; bases with no gene match: 7. The CDR3 DNA sequence: TGTGCCAGCAGCTTAAATGGACAGGCTTACGGCTACACCTTC. Its translation is CASSLNGQAYGYTF.

In its sample, this clonotype was seen a few times. V is TRBV19 and J is TRBJ2-3, with D perhaps TRBD1 (6 bases). Germline CDR1 is LNHDA and CDR2 is SQIVND (reference sequence). The V gene lost 8 bases and the J gene lost 0 bases, with 12 bases spanning the gap. The CDR3 has 14 residues. The CDR3 coding sequence is TGTGCCAGTCAGGATGGACAGAGCACAGATACGCAGTATTTT. This sequence encodes CASQDGQSTDTQYF.

This clonotype was found many times. The V gene is TRBV3-1, the J gene TRBJ1-5; maybe TRBD1 (6 bases). The CDR3 loop spans 14 amino acids. The V gene's germline CDR1 is LGHDT and CDR2 YNNKEL (reference sequence). Trimming took 2 bases from V and 5 from J, leaving 10 bases between them. The CDR3 region is CASSQLPGDQPQHF. DNA for the CDR3: TGTGCCAGCAGCCAATTACCAGGGGATCAGCCCCAGCATTTT.

CDR3 in amino acids: CASTKEGGLAKNIQYF. The CDR3 DNA is TGTGCCAGCACCAAAGAAGGGGGCTTAGCCAAAAACATTCAGTACTTC. The gene calls are TRBV6-6 and TRBJ2-4; TRBD1 aligns across 7 bases. Germline values: CDR1 MNHNY, CDR2 SVGAGI (reference sequence). V was pared by 7 bases and J by 0 bases, with 9 bases of the junction left unmatched. This CDR3 contains 16 residues.

This clonotype was seen ten or more times. The chain links TRBV12-3 or TRBV12-4 to TRBJ1-5, with 7 bases lining up with TRBD1. This CDR3 is built from 15 residues. Trimming at V came to 3 bases and at J to 2 bases, leaving 4 bases not matched to a gene. The DNA for the CDR3 is TGTGCCAGCAGTTTTGACAGGGCTGGCAATCAGCCCCAGCATTTT. Amino acids: CASSFDRAGNQPQHF.

Ten or more counts support this clonotype. The chain has TRBV7-2 and TRBJ2-1; 11 bases align to TRBD2. The J segment lost 4 bases and the V segment lost 7 bases, leaving 6 bases of the junction unmatched. CDR3 size: 15 residues. CDR1 and CDR2 from the germline V gene are SGHTA and FQGNSA. CDR3 DNA: TGTGCCAGCACCAATAGCGGGGGGGAATACAATGAGCAGTTCTTC. Translation gives CASTNSGGEYNEQFF.

Points on this clonotype: This may be a read error, as it is one base from a much larger clone. V and J are TRBV5-1 and TRBJ2-1, with 7 bases matching TRBD1. The CDR3 consists of 11 residues. V was pared by 4 bases and J by 13 bases, with 5 bases of the junction left unmatched. CDR1 and CDR2 (germline): SGHRS, YFSETQ. The CDR3 sequence: CASSGRDSQFF. As DNA, the CDR3 is TGCGCCAGCAGCGGACGGGACAGCCAGTTCTTC.

This clonotype came up many times. This chain uses TRBV29-1 with TRBJ2-6, with 10 bases matching TRBD1. The length of the CDR3 is 15 residues. The V gene end was trimmed by 5 bases and the J gene end by 0 bases; junction bases not matched to a gene: 1. Germline loops: CDR1 SQVTM, CDR2 ANQGSEA. In DNA, the CDR3 is TGCAGCGTTTGGGACAGGGGCTCTGGGGCCAACGTCCTGACTTTC. Protein sequence: CSVWDRGSGANVLTF.

This clonotype was counted ten times or more. V and J are TRBV7-2 and TRBJ2-1, with D unclear. V shed 1 base and J shed 4 bases, with 8 bases lying between them. The CDR3 extends over 14 amino acids. Germline CDR1 reads SGHTA; CDR2 reads FQGNSA. CDR3 DNA sequence: TGTGCCAGCAGCTTAGGGGTTAGTTACAATGAGCAGTTCTTC. Protein product: CASSLGVSYNEQFF.

This clonotype has a count of ten or more. V gene TRBV5-5 combines with J gene TRBJ1-2; TRBD1 agrees at 7 bases. The CDR3 runs 15 residues. Per germline, CDR1 SGHKS and CDR2 YYEKEE (reference sequence). Trimming took 2 bases from V and 7 from J; bases not matched to a gene: 11. CDR3 in amino acids: CASSLQGPRSTGYTF. In nucleotides, the CDR3 is TGTGCCAGCAGCTTACAGGGGCCCCGTTCGACTGGCTACACCTTC.

Many counts were recorded for this clonotype. This chain joins TRBV4-3 and TRBJ2-2; D might be TRBD1 (6 bases). This CDR3 spans 14 amino acids. Germline V gene lookup returns CDR1 LGHNA and CDR2 YSLEER. The V and J ends lost 1 base and 7 bases respectively, with 10 bases between them. CDR3 sequence reads: CASSQGSRGGELFF. CDR3 sequence (DNA): TGCGCCAGCAGCCAAGGATCCAGGGGCGGGGAGCTGTTTTTT.

This clonotype was detected many times. The V and J genes are TRBV6-5 and TRBJ2-5; D call uncertain. Between the trimmed V and J ends, which lost 5 bases and 6 bases, there was a span of 13 bases. This CDR3 is 13 amino acids long. Looked up from germline, CDR1 is MNHEY and CDR2 is SVGAGI. The CDR3 reads CASSPPGGKTQYF. In nucleotides, the CDR3 is TGTGCCAGCAGTCCCCCCGGTGGGAAGACCCAGTACTTC.

This clonotype was seen repeatedly, ten times or more. The V call is TRBV7-2, the J call TRBJ2-2; D remains ambiguous. The length of the CDR3 is 15 residues. V lost 3 bases to trimming and J lost 2 bases, with 10 bases between them. Germline assignment: CDR1 SGHTA and CDR2 FQGNSA. The DNA of the CDR3 is TGTGCCAGCAGCTTGGGCCCCTTTAACACCGGGGAGCTGTTTTTT. Translated: CASSLGPFNTGELFF. The full variable domain, its missing parts supplied by reference TRBV7-2 and TRBJ2-2, is GAGVSQSPSNKVTEKGKDVELRCDPISGHTALYWYRQSLGQGLEFLIYFQGNSAPDKSGLPSDRFSAERTGGSVSTLTIQRTQQEDSAVYLCASSLGPFNTGELFFGEGSRLTVL.

The table lists this clonotype with many counts. V usage is TRBV5-1 and J usage is TRBJ2-7; D is uncertain. Germline V lookup: CDR1 SGHRS, CDR2 YFSETQ. V was cut by 2 bases and J by 6 bases, with 9 bases left in between. The CDR3 consists of 12 residues. CDR3 bases: TGCGCCAGCAGCTTTCCGGCCCCCGAGCAGTACTTC. Its protein is CASSFPAPEQYF.

As regards this clonotype: Relative to the germline gene, one junction end is altered; a read error may explain this. This rearrangement joins TRBV4-3 to TRBJ1-3; 10 bases line up with TRBD1. This CDR3 region has 16 residues. Germline loops: CDR1 LGHNA, CDR2 YSLEER. CDR3: CTSSQTDRGPGNTIYF. CDR3 nucleotides: TGCACCAGCAGCCAAACCGACAGGGGGCCTGGAAACACCATATATTTT.

This clonotype was counted at least ten times. The chain recombines TRBV29-1 with TRBJ1-4; TRBD1 matches 7 bases. Germline V lookup: CDR1 SQVTM, CDR2 ANQGSEA. Trimming removed 4 bases from V and 0 bases from J; junction bases left unmatched: 8. This CDR3 spans 16 amino acids. CDR3 DNA sequence: TGCAGCGTTGGAACCCAGGGGGTCGCAACTAATGAAAAACTGTTTTTT. It encodes CSVGTQGVATNEKLFF. The full variable domain, with the rest looked up from reference TRBV29-1 and TRBJ1-4, is SAVISQKPSRDICQRGTSLTIQCQVDSQVTMMFWYRQQPGQSLTLIATANQGSEATYESGFVIDKFPISRPNLTFSTLTVSNMSPEDSSIYLCSVGTQGVATNEKLFFGSGTQLSVL.

This clonotype was observed many times. V is TRBV28 and J is TRBJ2-5, with 10 bases that match TRBD2. V lost 2 bases to trimming and J lost 5 bases; unmatched junction nucleotides: 8. Per the germline V gene, CDR1 is MDHEN and CDR2 is SYDVKM. The CDR3 runs 16 residues. The CDR3 bases are TGTGCCAGCAGTTTACTTGTGGGACTAGCGATGGAGACCCAGTACTTC. It yields the protein CASSLLVGLAMETQYF.

In this sample, this clonotype turned up many times. J is TRBJ2-5 and V is TRBV27, with D possibly matching TRBD2 (6 bases). From germline, CDR1 is MNHEY and CDR2 SMNVEV (reference sequence). Trimming removed 5 bases from V and 5 bases from J, with 15 bases in between. The CDR3 extends over 14 amino acids. The CDR3 region has the DNA TGTGCCAGCAGTCCCCGGAGGGCGTTGGAGACCCAGTACTTC. Translation: CASSPRRALETQYF.

The table lists this clonotype with many counts. The rearrangement joins TRBV7-2 to TRBJ1-5; 7 nucleotides align to TRBD1. This CDR3 has 16 residues. Germline V gene sequence: CDR1 SGHTA, CDR2 FQGNSA. V shed 1 base, J shed 11 bases, and the junction held 14 bases outside the gene matches. The CDR3 nucleotides read TGTGCCAGCAGCTTAGGGGCTTATTGGCCTCAGGGGGCCCAGCATTTT. Encoded protein: CASSLGAYWPQGAQHF.

This clonotype was observed at least ten times. This rearrangement joins TRBV20-1 to TRBJ2-7, with 11 bases identical to TRBD2. The germline V gene has CDR1 DFQATT and CDR2 SNEGSKA (reference sequence). The CDR3 has 14 residues. The V segment lost 5 bases and the J segment 2 bases; nucleotides outside the gene matches: 5. The CDR3 region is CSASLAGGTYEQYF. CDR3 bases: TGCAGTGCTTCTCTAGCGGGGGGAACCTACGAGCAGTACTTC.

This chain uses TRBV11-2 with TRBJ2-1, with 15 bases fitting TRBD2. The J segment lost 0 bases and the V segment lost 6 bases, leaving 15 bases of the junction unmatched. This CDR3 spans 21 amino acids. Germline assignment: CDR1 SGHAT and CDR2 FQNNGV. Here the CDR3 reads CASRLDRGTSGGMSSYNEQFF. The DNA of the CDR3 is TGTGCCAGCAGATTGGACCGCGGGACTAGCGGGGGGATGAGCTCCTACAATGAGCAGTTCTTC.

Note on this clonotype: At one end, the junction sequence differs from germline, possibly due to a read error. The chain is built from TRBV5-1 and TRBJ1-5; 9 nucleotides align to TRBD1. From germline, CDR1 is SGHRS and CDR2 YFSETQ. This CDR3 has 14 residues. In nucleotides, the CDR3 is TGCGCCAGCAGCCCGACAGGGGGAGGCCAGCTCCAGCATTTT. This sequence encodes CASSPTGGGQLQHF.